This T cell receptor (beta chain) was captured in a study of CD8 T cell repertoires and HIV-1 epitope variants. At the level of the study: Each of Twenty-five Gag and Nef epitope peptides stimulated a separate culture. Cultures ran less than 12 days, with IL-2, IL-7 and IL-15 added on days 3 and 7.

The method was immunoSEQ multiplex PCR; TCRdb's version includes in-frame clones alone and lacks a portion of them. The sample shows some 5,600 clones, about 70% of them seen only once. With respect to this clone: The target antigen is unknown.

Germline CDR1 reads LNHNV; CDR2 reads YYDKDF (reference sequence). The CDR3 covers 15 residues. Germline trimming cut 3 bases from V and 4 bases from J; bases unmatched to any gene: 1. This receptor was identified in a male donor with HIV. The chain recombines TRBV15 with TRBJ2-3; 13 bases align to TRBD2. The sequenced material came from cultured CD8+ T cells derived from PBMCs. CDR3 sequence reads: CATSSTSGGADTQYF. Here the CDR3 DNA reads TGTGCCACCAGCAGTACTAGCGGGGGGGCAGATACGCAGTATTTT.